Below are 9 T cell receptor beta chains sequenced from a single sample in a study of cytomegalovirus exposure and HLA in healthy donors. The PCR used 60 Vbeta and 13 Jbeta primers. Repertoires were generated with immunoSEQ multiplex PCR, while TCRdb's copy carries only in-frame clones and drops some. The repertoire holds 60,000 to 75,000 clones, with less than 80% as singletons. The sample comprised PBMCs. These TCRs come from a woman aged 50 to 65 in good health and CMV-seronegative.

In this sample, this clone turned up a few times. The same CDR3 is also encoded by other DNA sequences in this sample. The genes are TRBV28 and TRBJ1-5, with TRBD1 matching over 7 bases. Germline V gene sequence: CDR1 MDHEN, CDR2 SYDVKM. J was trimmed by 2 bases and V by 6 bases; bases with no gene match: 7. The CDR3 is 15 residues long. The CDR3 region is CASSHHTGGNQPQHF. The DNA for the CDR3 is TGTGCCAGCAGCCATCACACAGGGGGCAATCAGCCCCAGCATTTT.

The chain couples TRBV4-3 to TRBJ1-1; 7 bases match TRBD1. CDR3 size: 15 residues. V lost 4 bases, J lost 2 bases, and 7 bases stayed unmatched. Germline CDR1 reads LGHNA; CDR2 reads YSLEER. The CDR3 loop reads CASSPLDRTNTEAFF. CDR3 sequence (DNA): TGCGCCAGCAGCCCTTTGGACAGGACCAACACTGAAGCTTTCTTT.

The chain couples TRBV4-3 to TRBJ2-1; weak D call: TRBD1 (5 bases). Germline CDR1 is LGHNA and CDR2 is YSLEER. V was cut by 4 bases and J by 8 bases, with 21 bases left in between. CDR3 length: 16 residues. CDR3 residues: CASSPALTHPGHEQFF. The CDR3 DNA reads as TGCGCCAGCAGCCCGGCCCTCACCCATCCAGGGCATGAGCAGTTCTTC.

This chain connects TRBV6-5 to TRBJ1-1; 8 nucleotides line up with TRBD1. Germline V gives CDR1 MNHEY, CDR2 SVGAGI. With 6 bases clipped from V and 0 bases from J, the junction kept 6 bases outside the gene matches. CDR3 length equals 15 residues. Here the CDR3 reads CASSRTGRMNTEAFF. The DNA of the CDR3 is TGTGCCAGCAGCCGGACAGGGCGGATGAACACTGAAGCTTTCTTT.

The CDR3 spells CASSPGGTRFYEQFF. CDR3 nucleotides: TGTGCCAGCAGCCCGGGGGGGACTAGATTCTATGAGCAGTTCTTC. The chain recombines TRBV14 with TRBJ2-1, with 8 bases that match TRBD2. The V gene end was trimmed by 4 bases and the J gene end by 8 bases; junction bases not matched to a gene: 10. Germline CDR1 and CDR2: SGHDN and FVKESK. CDR3 size: 15 residues. Full variable domain (remainder filled in from reference TRBV14 and TRBJ2-1): EAGVTQFPSHSVIEKGQTVTLRCDPISGHDNLYWYRRVMGKEIKFLLHFVKESKQDESGMPNNRFLAERTGGTYSTLKVQPAELEDSGVYFCASSPGGTRFYEQFFGPGTRLTVL.

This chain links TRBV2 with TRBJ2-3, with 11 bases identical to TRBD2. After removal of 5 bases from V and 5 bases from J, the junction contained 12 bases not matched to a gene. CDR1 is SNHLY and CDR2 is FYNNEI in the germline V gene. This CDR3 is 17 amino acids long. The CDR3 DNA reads TGTGCCAGCAGTTTCTCCAGTAGCGGGAGGGCCGTAGATACGCAGTATTTT. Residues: CASSFSSSGRAVDTQYF.

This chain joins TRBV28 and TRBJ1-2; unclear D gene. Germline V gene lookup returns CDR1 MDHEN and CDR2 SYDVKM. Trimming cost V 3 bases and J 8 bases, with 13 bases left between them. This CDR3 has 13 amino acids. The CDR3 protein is CASSLVFTRGYTF. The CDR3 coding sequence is TGTGCCAGCAGTTTGGTTTTCACCAGGGGCTACACCTTC.

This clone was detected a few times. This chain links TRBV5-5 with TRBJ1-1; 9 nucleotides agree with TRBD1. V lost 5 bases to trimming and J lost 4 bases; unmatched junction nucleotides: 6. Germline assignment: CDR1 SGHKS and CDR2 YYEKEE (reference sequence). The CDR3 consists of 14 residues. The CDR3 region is CASRRQGGSTEAFF. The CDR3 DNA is TGTGCCAGCAGGCGACAGGGGGGAAGCACTGAAGCTTTCTTT.

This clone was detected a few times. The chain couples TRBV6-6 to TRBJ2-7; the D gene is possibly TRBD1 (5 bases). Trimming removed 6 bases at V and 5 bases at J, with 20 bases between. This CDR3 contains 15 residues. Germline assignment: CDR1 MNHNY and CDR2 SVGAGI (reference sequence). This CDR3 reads CASRDETESPNEQYF. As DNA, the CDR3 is TGTGCCAGCAGGGACGAGACAGAATCCCCTAACGAGCAGTACTTC.